Shown below are 17 T cell receptor beta chains from a single sample sequenced in a study of CD8+ T cells in alopecia areata. Sampling of alopecia areata patients yielded lesional scalp punch biopsies as well as peripheral blood. Extracted RNA was reverse transcribed into cDNA, the sequencing template. Some clones are missing from TCRdb's copy, which holds only in-frame ones; the method was immunoSEQ multiplex PCR. The sample contains over 10,000 clones, over 60% of which appear only once. The sample taken for sequencing was skin. The source is a human donor with alopecia areata.

The chain couples TRBV7-2 to TRBJ2-3; D is perhaps TRBD1 or TRBD2 (5 bases each). From germline, CDR1 is SGHTA and CDR2 FQGNSA. Trimming cost V 5 bases and J 7 bases, with 13 bases left between them. This CDR3 is 13 amino acids long. CDR3 region: CASSPRDANTQYF. CDR3 bases: TGTGCCAGCAGCCCCAGGGACGCCAATACGCAGTATTTT.

By its share, this clone is medium-sized. The CDR3 coding sequence is TGTGCCAGCAAACGACAGGGTGAAGCTTTCTTT. Translated, it gives CASKRQGEAFF. The genes are TRBV6-6 and TRBJ1-1, with TRBD1 matching over 7 bases. V lost 7 bases to trimming and J lost 7 bases; unmatched junction nucleotides: 3. The CDR3 totals 11 residues. Germline V gives CDR1 MNHNY, CDR2 SVGAGI (reference sequence).

Remarks on this clone: Other DNA sequences in the same sample also yield this CDR3. The chain has TRBV7-2 and TRBJ2-5, with TRBD2 as a possible D gene (7 bases). Trimming removed 5 bases at V and 2 bases at J, with 12 bases between. Germline values: CDR1 SGHTA, CDR2 FQGNSA. This CDR3 region has 14 residues. CDR3 loop: CASSRGAGQETQYF. As DNA, the CDR3 is TGTGCCAGCAGCCGGGGGGCGGGGCAAGAGACCCAGTACTTC.

This clone was picked up a small number of times. The chain is built from TRBV11-1 and TRBJ2-2; possibly TRBD2 for D (7 bases). This CDR3 is built from 16 residues. Per germline, CDR1 SGHAT and CDR2 FQDESV (reference sequence). V dropped 4 bases and J dropped 7 bases, with 19 bases sitting between them. In nucleotides, the CDR3 is TGTGCCAGCAGCTCCCAGGGGAGCGGGGAAGGCGGGGAGCTGTTTTTT. Protein: CASSSQGSGEGGELFF.

The chain combines TRBV5-1 with TRBJ1-2; a weak D match, TRBD1 (5 bases). Between the trimmed V and J ends, which lost 0 bases and 5 bases, there was a span of 11 bases. The CDR3 consists of 14 residues. CDR1 is SGHRS, CDR2 YFSETQ, per germline. CDR3 nucleotide sequence: TGCGCCAGCAGCTTGGAGGTGGAGGGGTATGGCTACACCTTC. Translating it yields CASSLEVEGYGYTF.

The V call is TRBV5-6, the J call TRBJ1-5; D might be TRBD1 (5 bases). V was shortened by 4 bases and J by 3 bases, with 11 bases between the two germline ends. The germline V gene encodes CDR1 SGHDT and CDR2 YYEEEE. The CDR3 has 14 residues. CDR3 bases: TGTGCCAGCAGCGTCGGGGGGATCAATCAGCCCCAGCATTTT. It is translated as CASSVGGINQPQHF.

This clone was counted only a few times. The chain combines TRBV30 with TRBJ1-1; no firm D call. Germline values: CDR1 GTSNPN, CDR2 SVGIG (reference sequence). The CDR3 is 13 amino acids. V lost 0 bases to trimming and J lost 3 bases, with 8 bases between them. CDR3 protein: CAWSVGGDTEAFF. DNA for the CDR3: TGTGCCTGGAGTGTAGGCGGGGACACTGAAGCTTTCTTT.

V usage is TRBV7-8 and J usage is TRBJ2-7, with D possibly being TRBD1 (6 bases). The V and J ends lost 0 bases and 2 bases respectively, with 8 bases between them. CDR3 length: 14 amino acids. Germline-derived CDR1 and CDR2 are SGHVS and FQNEAQ. The CDR3 DNA follows: TGTGCCAGCAGCTTAGCGCCAGGGGCCTACGAGCAGTACTTC. Protein sequence: CASSLAPGAYEQYF.

The gene calls are TRBV30 and TRBJ2-1; 8 bases are shared with TRBD2. Germline V CDR1 and CDR2: GTSNPN, SVGIG (reference sequence). The CDR3 is 13 amino acids. V shed 6 bases and J 3 bases; nucleotides not matched to a gene: 4. The CDR3 spells CACSGIDYNEQFF. For the CDR3, the DNA is TGTGCCTGTAGCGGGATTGACTACAATGAGCAGTTCTTC.

V and J are TRBV7-2 and TRBJ2-1; perhaps TRBD1 as D (6 bases). Germline V CDR1 and CDR2: SGHTA, FQGNSA. Trimming took 2 bases from V and 0 from J, leaving 11 bases between them. The CDR3 consists of 16 residues. The CDR3 DNA is TGTGCCAGCAGCTTATTGGGGGCCAGCTCCTACAATGAGCAGTTCTTC. The encoded protein is CASSLLGASSYNEQFF.

This chain links TRBV10-1 with TRBJ2-1; 10 bases agree with TRBD2. J was trimmed by 8 bases and V by 3 bases; bases with no gene match: 7. CDR3 length equals 15 residues. The germline CDR1 and CDR2 sequences are WNHNN and SYGVQD (reference sequence). For the CDR3, the DNA is TGCGCCAGCAGTGAAAGCGGGAGGGCCACAGATGAGCAGTTCTTC. Its translation is CASSESGRATDEQFF.

A single count supports this clone. V usage is TRBV18 and J usage is TRBJ2-3, with a possible D match to TRBD2 (5 bases). Per the germline V gene, CDR1 is KGHSH and CDR2 is LQKENI. This CDR3 spans 16 amino acids. V lost 3 bases, J lost 2 bases, and 15 bases lay in between. The CDR3 loop reads CASSPTTGSSTDTQYF. Written as DNA, the CDR3 is TGTGCCAGCTCACCGACGACGGGAAGTTCCACAGATACGCAGTATTTT.

This chain joins TRBV19 and TRBJ2-2; D gene ambiguous. The V gene's germline CDR1 is LNHDA and CDR2 SQIVND (reference sequence). Trimming took off 3 bases at V and 4 bases at J, with 9 bases between the two ends. The CDR3 is 14 residues long. CDR3 nucleotides: TGTGCCAGTAGTATTCCCAGATCCACCGGGGAGCTGTTTTTT. It is translated as CASSIPRSTGELFF.

The V gene is TRBV7-2, the J gene TRBJ1-6; 8 bases line up with TRBD1. Germline assignment: CDR1 SGHTA and CDR2 FQGNSA. V gave up 4 bases and J gave up 11 bases; unmatched junction bases: 7. This CDR3 spans 14 amino acids. CDR3 residues: CASSSGTGIAPLHF. The CDR3 DNA reads TGTGCCAGCAGCTCAGGGACAGGTATAGCACCCCTCCACTTT.

This chain uses TRBV7-8 with TRBJ1-2, with 9 positions matching TRBD1. Germline V gene lookup returns CDR1 SGHVS and CDR2 FQNEAQ. CDR3 length: 17 residues. Trimming took 2 bases from V and 4 from J; bases not matched to a gene: 11. The CDR3 sequence: CASSLFVPGQGGYGYTF. Here the CDR3 DNA reads TGTGCCAGCAGCTTATTTGTCCCGGGACAGGGCGGCTATGGCTACACCTTC.

This CDR3 reads CASSLAPGRDTEAFF. The CDR3 nucleotides are TGTGCCAGCAGCTTAGCGCCCGGGAGGGACACTGAAGCTTTCTTT. This chain links TRBV7-2 with TRBJ1-1; no clear D. Germline values: CDR1 SGHTA, CDR2 FQGNSA. This CDR3 is 15 amino acids long. The ends were cut back, 0 bases at V and 3 bases at J, with 11 bases in the middle.

This clone was recorded a few times. V and J are TRBV29-1 and TRBJ1-1; D perhaps matches TRBD1 (5 bases). The CDR3 sequence is 11 residues long. V was cut by 4 bases and J by 10 bases, with 13 bases left in between. Germline V CDR1 and CDR2: SQVTM, ANQGSEA. This CDR3 is CSVVGPIGAFF. The CDR3 DNA is TGCAGCGTTGTGGGGCCTATCGGAGCTTTCTTT.